These 24 T cell receptor beta chains originate from one sample sequenced in a study of identical twins. TCRdb reanalysed the 5' RACE reads using MiXCR and keeps one entry per CDR3 protein. The sample has 1.5 million to 2 million distinct CDR3 sequences, less than 40% seen once; the top ten hold around 0.3%. The sequenced material came from cord blood. The receptors derive from a newborn girl in good health.

The gene calls are TRBV7-2 and TRBJ2-1, with 10 bases lining up with TRBD2. J was trimmed by 4 bases and V by 3 bases; bases with no gene match: 18. CDR1 is SGHTA and CDR2 is FQGNSA in the germline V gene. The CDR3 contains 20 residues. CDR3 nucleotides: TGTGCCAGCAGCTTGGTTGCAGGGGTAGTAGCGGGAGGAGGGTACAATGAGCAGTTCTTC. It is translated as CASSLVAGVVAGGGYNEQFF.

This clonotype has a handful of counts. The genes are TRBV5-1 and TRBJ2-5; no firm D call. The germline V and J ends were trimmed by 4 bases and 0 bases, with 10 bases remaining between them. Germline CDR1 SGHRS, CDR2 YFSETQ. The CDR3 loop spans 14 amino acids. This CDR3 is CASSVAGDQETQYF. The DNA of the CDR3 is TGCGCCAGCAGCGTCGCAGGAGACCAAGAGACCCAGTACTTC.

The chain combines TRBV9 with TRBJ2-3, with D perhaps matching TRBD1 (6 bases). The CDR3 loop spans 16 amino acids. CDR1 is SGDLS and CDR2 is YYNGEE in the germline V gene. Trimming shortened V by 0 bases and J by 5 bases, and 16 bases separated the two germline ends. CDR3 bases: TGTGCCAGCAGCGTAGTTGGGGGCCGGGTCGGAGATACGCAGTATTTT. It encodes CASSVVGGRVGDTQYF.

Only a few counts were recorded for this clonotype. V usage is TRBV28 and J usage is TRBJ2-3; 9 bases are shared with TRBD1. Losses at the gene ends were 3 bases for V and 2 bases for J; bases not matched to a gene: 3. Germline-derived CDR1 and CDR2 are MDHEN and SYDVKM. The CDR3 covers 15 residues. The CDR3 is CASSFRDRDTDTQYF. For the CDR3, the DNA is TGTGCCAGCAGTTTCCGGGACAGGGACACAGATACGCAGTATTTT.

In this sample, this clonotype turned up a few times. V is TRBV5-1 and J is TRBJ2-7; 7 bases are shared with TRBD1. Germline V gives CDR1 SGHRS, CDR2 YFSETQ. There are 14 residues in the CDR3. Unmatched junction bases numbered 4, after V lost 4 bases and J lost 0 bases. CDR3 sequence reads: CASSGDSFSYEQYF. The CDR3 DNA reads as TGCGCCAGCAGCGGGGACAGTTTCTCCTACGAGCAGTACTTC.

About this clonotype itself: A much larger clone lies a single base off, so this may be a read error. The chain combines TRBV29-1 with TRBJ2-7, with 10 nucleotides matching TRBD1. V lost 5 bases to trimming and J lost 9 bases; unmatched junction nucleotides: 7. Germline loops: CDR1 SQVTM, CDR2 ANQGSEA. The CDR3 extends over 12 amino acids. DNA of the CDR3: TGCAGCGTTCGGGACAGGGGTTATGGGCAGTACTTC. It specifies CSVRDRGYGQYF.

The chain is built from TRBV18 and TRBJ1-1, with D tentatively TRBD1 (6 bases). CDR3 size: 15 residues. Germline lookup yields CDR1 KGHSH and CDR2 LQKENI. Trimming took off 3 bases at V and 4 bases at J, with 15 bases between the two ends. CDR3 sequence: CASSPKQGGSTEAFF. The CDR3 coding sequence is TGTGCCAGCTCACCGAAACAGGGAGGGAGCACTGAAGCTTTCTTT.

The J gene is TRBJ2-3, the V gene TRBV5-4; D perhaps matches TRBD1 (6 bases). Trimming cost V 5 bases and J 0 bases, with 16 bases left between them. There are 16 residues in the CDR3. Germline CDR1 reads SGHNT; CDR2 reads YYREEE (reference sequence). CDR3 sequence (DNA): TGTGCCAGCAGGCCGTTGGGGGCTTCGAGCACAGATACGCAGTATTTT. It codes for CASRPLGASSTDTQYF. Supplemented by reference TRBV5-4 and TRBJ2-3, the full variable domain reads ETGVTQSPTHLIKTRGQQVTLRCSSQSGHNTVSWYQQALGQGPQFIFQYYREEENGRGNFPPRFSGLQFPNYSSELNVNALELDDSALYLCASRPLGASSTDTQYFGPGTRLTVL.

Comment on this clonotype: This may be a read error, as it is one base from a much larger clone. The chain employs TRBV28 and TRBJ2-1, with D perhaps TRBD1 (5 bases). Germline V gene sequence: CDR1 MDHEN, CDR2 SYDVKM. CDR3 length equals 13 residues. V was cut by 10 bases and J by 10 bases, with 20 bases left in between. The CDR3 DNA follows: TGTGCCATCCTCCGCGACAGCTCCTACGAGCAGTTCTTC. Residues: CAILRDSSYEQFF.

This clonotype was detected only a few times. The chain couples TRBV4-2 to TRBJ2-2; either TRBD1 or TRBD2 may supply D (5 bases each). The CDR3 length is 16 residues. Germline V lookup: CDR1 LGHNA, CDR2 YNFKEQ. V gave up 6 bases and J gave up 8 bases, with 22 bases separating them. The CDR3 region has the DNA TGTGCCAGCAGTCTCCGCAGCGGACAACACTTAGGGGAGCTGTTTTTT. Translated: CASSLRSGQHLGELFF.

This clonotype was seen a handful of times. This rearrangement joins TRBV7-6 to TRBJ2-1; no clear D. Trimming removed 1 base from V and 5 bases from J, with 6 bases in between. Germline CDR1 reads SGHVS; CDR2 reads FNYEAQ. CDR3 length equals 13 residues. CDR3 sequence (DNA): TGTGCCAGCAGCTTAGGGGTTGACAATGAGCAGTTCTTC. Residues: CASSLGVDNEQFF.

This clonotype was observed a few times. V is TRBV18 and J is TRBJ2-5; no firm D call. The assigned J gene may be wrong: the sequence end matches TRBJ2-4 better. This CDR3 has 13 residues. Germline V gene data show CDR1 as KGHSH and CDR2 as LQKENI. The DNA of the CDR3 is TGTGCCAGCTCACCGCCCCCGGGAAACATTCAGTACTTC. Residues: CASSPPPGNIQYF.

In nucleotides, the CDR3 is TGTGCTAGTGGTTTGGATTGGAGCTCCTACAATGAGCAGTTCTTC. The encoded protein is CASGLDWSSYNEQFF. This chain links TRBV12-5 with TRBJ2-1, with D unresolved. V lost 1 base and J 0 bases, leaving 7 bases between the germline ends. CDR1 and CDR2 (germline): LGHNT, FRNRAP. The CDR3 is 15 amino acids.

The V gene is TRBV4-2, the J gene TRBJ2-1, with TRBD2 matching 12 bases. V lost 4 bases to trimming and J lost 3 bases; unmatched junction nucleotides: 4. Germline CDR1 and CDR2: LGHNA and YNFKEQ. The CDR3 length is 16 residues. The chain's CDR3 is CASSRETSGGYNEQFF. CDR3 nucleotides: TGTGCCAGCAGCCGCGAGACTAGCGGGGGCTACAATGAGCAGTTCTTC.

The rearrangement joins TRBV5-6 to TRBJ2-3; D is perhaps TRBD2 (5 bases). Per the germline V gene, CDR1 is SGHDT and CDR2 is YYEEEE. Between the trimmed V and J ends, which lost 2 bases and 2 bases, there was a span of 12 bases. The CDR3 is 15 amino acids. The CDR3 DNA is TGTGCCAGCAGCTTCCAGCAGACTACCACAGATACGCAGTATTTT. It yields the protein CASSFQQTTTDTQYF.

CDR3 residues: CASSPEYYGYTF. CDR3 in DNA: TGTGCCAGCAGCCCGGAATACTATGGCTACACCTTC. The chain uses TRBV6-1 and TRBJ1-2; the D is unclear. Germline V CDR1 and CDR2: MNHNS, SASEGT. This CDR3 is built from 12 residues. V shed 6 bases and J shed 3 bases, with 8 bases lying between them.

The rearrangement links TRBV23-1 to TRBJ2-7; TRBD1 might be the D (7 bases). The J call may be mistaken, given a closer DNA end match to TRBJ2-4. TRBV23-1 carries the ORF label, with uncertain function. This CDR3 comprises 17 residues. The chain's CDR3 is CASSQNPSDRVKNIQYF. The CDR3 bases are TGCGCCAGCAGTCAAAACCCTAGCGACAGGGTGAAAAACATTCAGTACTTC.

This chain connects TRBV20-1 to TRBJ2-5, with 9 positions matching TRBD2. The CDR3 contains 13 residues. The V gene's germline CDR1 is DFQATT and CDR2 SNEGSKA (reference sequence). V lost 6 bases, J lost 4 bases, and 6 bases stayed unmatched. The CDR3 DNA is TGCAGTGCCGTAGCGGGAGAGGGAGAGACCCAGTACTTC. Amino acid sequence: CSAVAGEGETQYF.

In its sample, this clonotype was seen a few times. The rearrangement joins TRBV7-2 to TRBJ2-5; no definite D call. Trimming took 1 base from V and 5 from J, leaving 20 bases between them. CDR1 is SGHTA, CDR2 FQGNSA, per germline. This CDR3 is built from 17 residues. In DNA, the CDR3 is TGTGCCAGCAGCTTAGGTATATATTACGCCTTGAGGGAGACCCAGTACTTC. Its translation is CASSLGIYYALRETQYF.

This chain connects TRBV4-2 to TRBJ2-3, with D maybe TRBD1 (6 bases). CDR1 is LGHNA, CDR2 YNFKEQ, per germline. The length of the CDR3 is 14 residues. Trimming took 3 bases from V and 5 from J, leaving 12 bases between them. The CDR3 here is CASSHAQGIDTQYF. CDR3 coding DNA: TGTGCCAGCAGCCACGCACAGGGAATAGATACGCAGTATTTT.

This clonotype showed up just a few times. V usage is TRBV7-9 and J usage is TRBJ2-3; 8 positions agree with TRBD2. V was clipped by 1 base and J by 2 bases; unmatched bases: 5. The CDR3 consists of 16 residues. Germline loops: CDR1 SEHNR, CDR2 FQNEAQ (reference sequence). This chain's CDR3 is CASSLGGRLNTDTQYF. The CDR3 DNA reads as TGTGCCAGCAGCTTAGGCGGGAGGCTGAACACAGATACGCAGTATTTT.

This clonotype was recorded many times. The chain joins TRBV3-1 to TRBJ2-7; TRBD2 matches at 9 bases. Trimming at V came to 3 bases and at J to 0 bases, leaving 3 bases not matched to a gene. CDR3 length equals 15 residues. CDR1 LGHDT and CDR2 YNNKEL come from the germline V gene (reference sequence). The CDR3 loop reads CASSHGTSLSYEQYF. CDR3 in DNA: TGTGCCAGCAGCCATGGGACTAGCCTCTCCTACGAGCAGTACTTC.

The chain links TRBV11-2 to TRBJ1-2; TRBD1 is a possible D gene (6 bases). CDR1 and CDR2 (germline): SGHAT, FQNNGV. The CDR3 contains 13 residues. Trimming left V 0 bases short and J 5 bases short, with 7 bases between. This CDR3 is CASSLEDRYGYTF. The CDR3 nucleotides read TGTGCCAGCAGCTTAGAGGACAGATATGGCTACACCTTC.

The chain combines TRBV20-1 with TRBJ1-2; D is uncertain. The CDR3 covers 13 residues. Per germline, CDR1 DFQATT and CDR2 SNEGSKA (reference sequence). Trimming cost V 5 bases and J 8 bases, with 18 bases left between them. CDR3 residues: CSASDSPVGGYTF. Here the CDR3 DNA reads TGCAGTGCTTCGGACTCCCCGGTTGGCGGCTACACCTTC.